Sequencing of this TCR beta chain was carried out in a study of T-cell reconstitution after alpha-beta-depleted transplantation in children. General study results and limits: TCRbeta diversity was high at day 60 in some patients (a result of surviving recipient T cells and thymic progenitors). The main origin of T-cell counts and diversity one year after transplant was newly produced T cells. Several hundred expanded graft clones reportedly gave rise to the alpha-beta T cells present about two months after transplant.

Germline V lookup: CDR1 MGHDK, CDR2 SYGVNS. The CDR3 is made up of 15 amino acids. V lost 0 bases to trimming and J lost 5 bases, with 14 bases between them. Concerning this clonotype: Its antigen remains unknown.

Unique molecular identifiers were used in preparing the TCRbeta library. Each CDR3 protein is one row after TCRdb ran MiXCR on the PCR reads. This sample has around 700,000 distinct CDR3 sequences; about an eighth occur once, and the top ten carry around 0.76%. Source: PBMCs, taken before TCRalphabeta/CD19-depleted stem cell transplant. V usage is TRBV25-1 and J usage is TRBJ2-7; D is undetermined. The TCR was taken from a girl aged 2 to 9 with congenital amegakaryocytic thrombocytopenia, due to receive a stem cell transplant. The CDR3: CASSEYVGKSNEQYF. As DNA, the CDR3 is TGTGCCAGCAGTGAATATGTTGGGAAGTCGAACGAGCAGTACTTC.